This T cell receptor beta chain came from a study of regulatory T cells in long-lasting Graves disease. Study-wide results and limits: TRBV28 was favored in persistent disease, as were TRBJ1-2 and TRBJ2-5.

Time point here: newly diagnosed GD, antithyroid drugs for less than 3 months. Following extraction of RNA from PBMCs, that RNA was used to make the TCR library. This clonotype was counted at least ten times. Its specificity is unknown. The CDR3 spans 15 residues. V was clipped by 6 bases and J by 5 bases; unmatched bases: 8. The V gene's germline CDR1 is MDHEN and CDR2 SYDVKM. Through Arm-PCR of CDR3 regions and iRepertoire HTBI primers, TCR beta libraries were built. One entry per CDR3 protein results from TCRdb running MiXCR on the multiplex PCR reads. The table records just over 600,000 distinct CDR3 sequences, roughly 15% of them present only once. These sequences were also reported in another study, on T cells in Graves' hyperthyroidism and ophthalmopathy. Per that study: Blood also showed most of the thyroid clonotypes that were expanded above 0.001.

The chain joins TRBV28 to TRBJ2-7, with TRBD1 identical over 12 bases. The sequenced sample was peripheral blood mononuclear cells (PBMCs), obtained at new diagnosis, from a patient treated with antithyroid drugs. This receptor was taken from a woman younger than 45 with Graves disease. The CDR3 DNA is TGTGCCAGCAGGACACAGGGACAGGGGGCGAACGAGCAGTACTTC. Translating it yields CASRTQGQGANEQYF. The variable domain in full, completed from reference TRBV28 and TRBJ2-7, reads DVKVTQSSRYLVKRTGEKVFLECVQDMDHENMFWYRQDPGLGLRLIYFSYDVKMKEKGDIPEGYSVSREKKERFSLILESASTNQTSMYLCASRTQGQGANEQYFGPGTRLTVT.